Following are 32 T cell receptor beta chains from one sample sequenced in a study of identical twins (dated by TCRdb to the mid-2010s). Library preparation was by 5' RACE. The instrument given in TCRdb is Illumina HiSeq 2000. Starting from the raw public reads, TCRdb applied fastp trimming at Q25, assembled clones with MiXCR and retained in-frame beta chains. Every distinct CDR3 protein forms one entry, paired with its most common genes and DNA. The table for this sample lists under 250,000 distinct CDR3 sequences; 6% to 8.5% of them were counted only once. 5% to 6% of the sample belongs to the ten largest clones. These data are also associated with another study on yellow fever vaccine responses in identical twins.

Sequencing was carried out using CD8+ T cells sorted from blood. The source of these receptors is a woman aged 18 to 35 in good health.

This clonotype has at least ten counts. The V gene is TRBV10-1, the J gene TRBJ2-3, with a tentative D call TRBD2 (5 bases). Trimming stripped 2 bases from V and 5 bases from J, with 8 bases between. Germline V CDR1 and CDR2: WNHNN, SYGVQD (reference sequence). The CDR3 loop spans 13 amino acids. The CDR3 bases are TGCGCCAGCAGTGAGCCCGGGATAGATACGCAGTATTTT. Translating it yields CASSEPGIDTQYF.

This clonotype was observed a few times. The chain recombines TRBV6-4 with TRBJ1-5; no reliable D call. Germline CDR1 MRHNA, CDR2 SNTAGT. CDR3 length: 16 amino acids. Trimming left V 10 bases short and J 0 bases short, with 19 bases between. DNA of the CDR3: TGTGCCAACCCCCCAGGCAGACAAATTAGCAATCAGCCCCAGCATTTT. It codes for CANPPGRQISNQPQHF.

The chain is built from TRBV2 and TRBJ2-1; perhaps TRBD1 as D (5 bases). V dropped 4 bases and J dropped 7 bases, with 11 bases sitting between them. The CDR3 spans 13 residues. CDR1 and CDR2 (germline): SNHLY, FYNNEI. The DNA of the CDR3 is TGTGCCAGCAGTGTCAGGGATACAAATGAGCAGTTCTTC. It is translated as CASSVRDTNEQFF. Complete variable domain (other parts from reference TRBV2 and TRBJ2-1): EPEVTQTPSHQVTQMGQEVILRCVPISNHLYFYWYRQILGQKVEFLVSFYNNEISEKSEIFDDQFSVERPDGSNFTLKIRSTKLEDSAMYFCASSVRDTNEQFFGPGTRLTVL.

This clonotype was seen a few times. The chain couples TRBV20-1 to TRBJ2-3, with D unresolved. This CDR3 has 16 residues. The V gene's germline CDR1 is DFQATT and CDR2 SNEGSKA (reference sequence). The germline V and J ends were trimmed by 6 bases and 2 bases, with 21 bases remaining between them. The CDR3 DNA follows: TGCAGTGCCACCCTGCCTGAGCCGCTCAACACAGATACGCAGTATTTT. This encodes CSATLPEPLNTDTQYF.

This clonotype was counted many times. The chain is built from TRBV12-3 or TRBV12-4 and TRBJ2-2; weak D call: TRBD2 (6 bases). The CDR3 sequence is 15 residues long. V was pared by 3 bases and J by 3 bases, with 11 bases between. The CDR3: CASSFNGGDTGELFF. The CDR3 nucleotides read TGTGCCAGCAGTTTTAACGGAGGGGACACCGGGGAGCTGTTTTTT.

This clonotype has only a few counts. CDR3 region: CASSLEGLSYEQYF. The CDR3 DNA sequence: TGTGCCAGCAGCTTAGAGGGGCTTTCCTACGAGCAGTACTTC. The rearrangement links TRBV7-8 to TRBJ2-7, with a weak D call TRBD1 (5 bases). This CDR3 comprises 14 residues. CDR1 is SGHVS and CDR2 is FQNEAQ in the germline V gene. V lost 1 base and J lost 1, with 8 bases in between.

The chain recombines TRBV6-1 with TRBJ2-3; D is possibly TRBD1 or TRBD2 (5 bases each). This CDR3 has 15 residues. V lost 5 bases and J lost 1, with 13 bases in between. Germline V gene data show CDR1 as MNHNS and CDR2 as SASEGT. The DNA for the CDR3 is TGTGCCAGCAGTCAGGGACCCTACCGCACAGATACGCAGTATTTT. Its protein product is CASSQGPYRTDTQYF.

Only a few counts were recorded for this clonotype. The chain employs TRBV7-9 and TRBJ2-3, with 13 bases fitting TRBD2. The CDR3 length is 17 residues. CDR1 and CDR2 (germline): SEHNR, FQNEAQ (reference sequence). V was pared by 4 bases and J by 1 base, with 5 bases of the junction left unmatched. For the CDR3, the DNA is TGTGCCAGCAGCTCCTGGACTAGCGGGAGTCGCACAGATACGCAGTATTTT. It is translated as CASSSWTSGSRTDTQYF.

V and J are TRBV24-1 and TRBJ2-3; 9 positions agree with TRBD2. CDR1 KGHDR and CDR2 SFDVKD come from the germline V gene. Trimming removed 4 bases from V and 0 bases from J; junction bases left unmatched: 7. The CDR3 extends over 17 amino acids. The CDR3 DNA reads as TGTGCCACCAGTGACCTCCGAGCGGGGGGTAGCACAGATACGCAGTATTTT. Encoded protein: CATSDLRAGGSTDTQYF.

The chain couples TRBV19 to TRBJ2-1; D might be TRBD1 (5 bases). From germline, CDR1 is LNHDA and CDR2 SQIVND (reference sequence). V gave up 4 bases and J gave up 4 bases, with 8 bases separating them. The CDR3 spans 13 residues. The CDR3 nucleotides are TGTGCCAGTAGTACAGGGATATACAATGAGCAGTTCTTC. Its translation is CASSTGIYNEQFF.

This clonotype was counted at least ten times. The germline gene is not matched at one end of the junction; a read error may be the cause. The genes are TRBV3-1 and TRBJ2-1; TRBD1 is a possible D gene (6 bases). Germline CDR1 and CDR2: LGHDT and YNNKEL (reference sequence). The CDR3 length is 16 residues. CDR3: CASSKEGQSSYNEQFF. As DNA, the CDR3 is TGTGCCAGCAGCAAAGAGGGACAAAGCTCCTACAATGAGCAGTTCTTC.

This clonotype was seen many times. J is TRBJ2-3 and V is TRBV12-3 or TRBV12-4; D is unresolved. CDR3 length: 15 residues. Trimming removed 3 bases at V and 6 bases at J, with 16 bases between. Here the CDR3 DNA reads TGTGCCAGCAGTTTTAGATTCCGGCCTCAGGATACGCAGTATTTT. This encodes CASSFRFRPQDTQYF.

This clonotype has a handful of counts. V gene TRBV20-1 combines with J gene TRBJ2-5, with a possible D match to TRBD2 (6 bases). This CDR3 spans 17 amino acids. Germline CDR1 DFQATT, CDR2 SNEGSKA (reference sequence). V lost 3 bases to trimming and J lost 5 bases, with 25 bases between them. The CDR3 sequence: CSARSGLAGFRGETQYF. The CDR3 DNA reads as TGCAGTGCTAGGAGTGGGCTAGCAGGGTTTCGGGGGGAGACCCAGTACTTC.

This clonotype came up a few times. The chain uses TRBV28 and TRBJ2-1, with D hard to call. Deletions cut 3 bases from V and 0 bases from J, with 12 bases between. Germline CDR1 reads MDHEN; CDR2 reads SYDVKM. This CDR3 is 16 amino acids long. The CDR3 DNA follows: TGTGCCAGCAGTTTTATTGTAGGCGACTCCTACAATGAGCAGTTCTTC. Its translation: CASSFIVGDSYNEQFF.

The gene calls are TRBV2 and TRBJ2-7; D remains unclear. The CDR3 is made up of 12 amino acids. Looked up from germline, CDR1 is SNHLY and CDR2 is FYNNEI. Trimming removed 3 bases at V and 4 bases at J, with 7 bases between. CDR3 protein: CASSDRKYEQYF. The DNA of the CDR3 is TGTGCCAGCAGTGACAGAAAGTACGAGCAGTACTTC.

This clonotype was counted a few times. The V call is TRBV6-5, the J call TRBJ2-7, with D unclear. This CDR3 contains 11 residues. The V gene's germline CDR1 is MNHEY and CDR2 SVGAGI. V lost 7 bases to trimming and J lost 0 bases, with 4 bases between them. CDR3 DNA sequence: TGTGCCAGCACCCTCTCCTACGAGCAGTACTTC. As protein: CASTLSYEQYF.

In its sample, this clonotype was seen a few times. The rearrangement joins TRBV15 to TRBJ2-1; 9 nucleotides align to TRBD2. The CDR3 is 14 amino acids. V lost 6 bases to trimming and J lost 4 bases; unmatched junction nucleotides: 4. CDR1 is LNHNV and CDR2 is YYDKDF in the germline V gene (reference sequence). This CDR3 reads CATSPTSGYNEQFF. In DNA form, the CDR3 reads TGTGCCACCAGTCCGACTAGCGGATACAATGAGCAGTTCTTC.

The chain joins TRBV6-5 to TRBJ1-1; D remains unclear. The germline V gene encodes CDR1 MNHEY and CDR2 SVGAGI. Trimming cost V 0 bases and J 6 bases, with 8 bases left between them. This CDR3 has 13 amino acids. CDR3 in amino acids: CASSYSAGPEAFF. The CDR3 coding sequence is TGTGCCAGCAGTTACTCGGCAGGACCTGAAGCTTTCTTT.

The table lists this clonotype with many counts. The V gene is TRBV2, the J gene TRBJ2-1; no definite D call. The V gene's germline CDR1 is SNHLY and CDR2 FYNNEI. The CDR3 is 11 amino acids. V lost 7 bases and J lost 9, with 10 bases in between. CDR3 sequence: CASNGQVEQFF. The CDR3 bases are TGTGCCAGCAATGGCCAGGTTGAGCAGTTCTTC.

The CDR3, as DNA: TGTGCCAGCAGCTTGGTTGCCGGGCGTGAAAAACTGTTTTTT. This gives the protein CASSLVAGREKLFF. The rearrangement links TRBV5-5 to TRBJ1-4; D gene unclear. CDR3 length equals 14 residues. The germline V gene encodes CDR1 SGHKS and CDR2 YYEKEE (reference sequence). The germline V and J ends were trimmed by 0 bases and 7 bases, with 10 bases remaining between them.

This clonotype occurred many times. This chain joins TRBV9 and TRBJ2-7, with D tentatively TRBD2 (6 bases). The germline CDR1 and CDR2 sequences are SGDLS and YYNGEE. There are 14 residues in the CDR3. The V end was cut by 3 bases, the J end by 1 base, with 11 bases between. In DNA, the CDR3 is TGTGCCAGCAGCGGCCGGGACTCATCCTACGAGCAGTACTTC. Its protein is CASSGRDSSYEQYF.

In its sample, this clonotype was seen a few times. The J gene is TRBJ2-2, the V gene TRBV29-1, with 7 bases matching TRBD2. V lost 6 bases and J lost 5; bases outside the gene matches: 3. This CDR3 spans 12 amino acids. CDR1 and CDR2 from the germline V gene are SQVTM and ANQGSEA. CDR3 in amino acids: CSVPGGTGELFF. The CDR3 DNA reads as TGCAGCGTCCCGGGGGGTACCGGGGAGCTGTTTTTT.

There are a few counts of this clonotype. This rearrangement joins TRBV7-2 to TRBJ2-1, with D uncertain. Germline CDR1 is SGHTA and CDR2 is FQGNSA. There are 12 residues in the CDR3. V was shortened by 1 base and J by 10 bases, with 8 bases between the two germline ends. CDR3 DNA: TGTGCCAGCAGCTTAGGGCCGGGCGAGCAGTTCTTC. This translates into CASSLGPGEQFF.

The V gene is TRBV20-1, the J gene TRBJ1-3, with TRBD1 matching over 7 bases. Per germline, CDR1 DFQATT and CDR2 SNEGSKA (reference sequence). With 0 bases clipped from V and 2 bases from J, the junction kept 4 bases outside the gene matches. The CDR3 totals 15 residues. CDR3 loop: CSAREKGAPGNTIYF. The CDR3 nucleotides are TGCAGTGCTAGAGAGAAGGGGGCGCCTGGAAACACCATATATTTT.

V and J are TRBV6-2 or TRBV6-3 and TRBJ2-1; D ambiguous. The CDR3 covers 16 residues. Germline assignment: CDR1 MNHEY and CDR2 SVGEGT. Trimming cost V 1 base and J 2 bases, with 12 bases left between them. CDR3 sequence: CASSYLRATPYNEQFF. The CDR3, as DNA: TGTGCCAGCAGTTACTTACGGGCAACCCCCTACAATGAGCAGTTCTTC.

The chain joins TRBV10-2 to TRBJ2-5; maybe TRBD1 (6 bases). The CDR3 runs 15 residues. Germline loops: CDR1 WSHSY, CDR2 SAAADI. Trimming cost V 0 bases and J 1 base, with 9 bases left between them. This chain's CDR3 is CASSESGQPQETQYF. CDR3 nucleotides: TGCGCCAGCAGTGAGTCCGGACAGCCCCAAGAGACCCAGTACTTC.

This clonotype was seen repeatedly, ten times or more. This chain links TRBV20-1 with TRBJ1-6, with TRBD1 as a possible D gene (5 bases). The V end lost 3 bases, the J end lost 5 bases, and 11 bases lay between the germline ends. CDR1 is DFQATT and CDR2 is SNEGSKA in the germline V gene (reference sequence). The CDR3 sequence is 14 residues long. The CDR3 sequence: CSARTDLNNSPLHF. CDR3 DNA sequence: TGCAGTGCTAGGACAGATCTTAATAATTCACCCCTCCACTTT.

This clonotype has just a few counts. The CDR3 DNA sequence: TGTGCCAGCAGCCATCCCTCGACTAGCACAGATACGCAGTATTTT. Encoded protein: CASSHPSTSTDTQYF. The chain recombines TRBV7-6 with TRBJ2-3; D gene ambiguous. Germline V CDR1 and CDR2: SGHVS, FNYEAQ. The CDR3 covers 15 residues. The V end lost 5 bases, the J end lost 0 bases, and 12 bases lay between the germline ends. Supplemented by reference TRBV7-6 and TRBJ2-3, the full variable domain reads GAGVSQSPRYKVTKRGQDVALRCDPISGHVSLYWYRQALGQGPEFLTYFNYEAQQDKSGLPNDRFSAERPEGSISTLTIQRTEQRDSAMYRCASSHPSTSTDTQYFGPGTRLTVL.

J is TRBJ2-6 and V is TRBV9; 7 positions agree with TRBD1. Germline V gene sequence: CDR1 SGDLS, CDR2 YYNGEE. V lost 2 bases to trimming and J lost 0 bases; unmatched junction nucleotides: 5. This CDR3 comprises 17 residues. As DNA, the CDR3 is TGTGCCAGCAGCGTCCGGGACAGCAACTCTGGGGCCAACGTCCTGACTTTC. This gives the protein CASSVRDSNSGANVLTF.

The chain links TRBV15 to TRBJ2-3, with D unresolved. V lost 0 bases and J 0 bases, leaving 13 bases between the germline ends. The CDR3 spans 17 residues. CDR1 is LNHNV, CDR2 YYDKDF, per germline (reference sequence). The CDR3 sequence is CATSRDPRQSSTDTQYF. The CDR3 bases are TGTGCCACCAGCAGAGATCCGCGACAATCTAGCACAGATACGCAGTATTTT. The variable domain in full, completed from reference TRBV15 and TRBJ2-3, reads DAMVIQNPRYQVTQFGKPVTLSCSQTLNHNVMYWYQQKSSQAPKLLFHYYDKDFNNEADTPDNFQSRRPNTSFCFLDIRSPGLGDTAMYLCATSRDPRQSSTDTQYFGPGTRLTVL.

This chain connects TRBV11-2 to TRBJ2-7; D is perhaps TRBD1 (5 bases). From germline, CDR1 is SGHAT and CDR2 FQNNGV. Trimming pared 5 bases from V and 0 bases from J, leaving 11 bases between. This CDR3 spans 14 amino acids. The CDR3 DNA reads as TGTGCCAGCAGCGCAGGGCCCAGCTCCTACGAGCAGTACTTC. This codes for CASSAGPSSYEQYF.

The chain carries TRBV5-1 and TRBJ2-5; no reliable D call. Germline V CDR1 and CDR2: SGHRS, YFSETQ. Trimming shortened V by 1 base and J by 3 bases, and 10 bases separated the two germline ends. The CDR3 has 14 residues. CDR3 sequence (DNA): TGCGCCAGCAGCTTGCTGCCGGAGAAAGAGACCCAGTACTTC. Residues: CASSLLPEKETQYF.